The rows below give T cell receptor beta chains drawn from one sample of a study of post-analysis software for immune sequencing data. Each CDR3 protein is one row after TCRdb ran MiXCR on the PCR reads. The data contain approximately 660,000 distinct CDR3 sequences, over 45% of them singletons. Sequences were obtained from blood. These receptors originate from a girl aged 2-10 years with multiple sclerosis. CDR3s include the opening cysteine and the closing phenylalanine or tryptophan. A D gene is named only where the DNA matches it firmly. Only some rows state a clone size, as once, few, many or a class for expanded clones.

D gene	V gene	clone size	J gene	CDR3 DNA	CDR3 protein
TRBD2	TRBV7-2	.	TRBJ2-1	TGTGCCAGCAGCTTAACGCCGCTAGCGGGGGGCTCCCCCTACAATGAGCAGTTCTTC	CASSLTPLAGGSPYNEQFF
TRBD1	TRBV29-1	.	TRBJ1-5	TGCAGCGTCGCAACAGGGGGCTCGGGCAATCAGCCCCAGCATTTT	CSVATGGSGNQPQHF
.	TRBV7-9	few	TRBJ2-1	TGTGCCAGCAGCCAGACCAGCACCTACAATGAGCAGTTCTTC	CASSQTSTYNEQFF
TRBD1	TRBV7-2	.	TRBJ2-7	TGTGCCAGCAGCCCCCGAGGGACAGACAGTCCCAATGAGCAGTACTTC	CASSPRGTDSPNEQYF
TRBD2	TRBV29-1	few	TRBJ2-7	TGCAGCGTTAGTACGAGCGGGAGAGCGGCCTACGAGCAGTACTTC	CSVSTSGRAAYEQYF
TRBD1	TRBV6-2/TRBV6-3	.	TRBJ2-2	TGTGCCAGCAGTTCCCCCCGGGACAGGGGTATCGGGGAGCTGTTTTTT	CASSSPRDRGIGELFF
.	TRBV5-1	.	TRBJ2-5	TGCGCCAGCAGCCCGGTGGGGGGGCGCACGGAGACCCAGTACTTC	CASSPVGGRTETQYF
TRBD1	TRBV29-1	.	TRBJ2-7	TGCAGCGTTGAAGAAGGGGCAGGGGGATCCTACGAGCAGTACTTC	CSVEEGAGGSYEQYF
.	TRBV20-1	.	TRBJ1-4	TGCAGTGCTAAAGGGGGGGCAGGTGATAATGAAAAACTGTTTTTT	CSAKGGAGDNEKLFF
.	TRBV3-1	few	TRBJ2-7	TGTGCCAGCAGCCCCGGCGTGGGGCCCTACGAGCAGTACTTC	CASSPGVGPYEQYF
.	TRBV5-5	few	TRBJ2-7	TGTGCCAGCAGCTTGGGTTATCAGGGACTCGAGCAGTACTTC	CASSLGYQGLEQYF
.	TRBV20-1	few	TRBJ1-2	TGCAGTGCGGGGGAGAGCTATGGCTACACCTTC	CSAGESYGYTF
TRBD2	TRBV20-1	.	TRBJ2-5	TGCAGTGCTAGACGGCTAGCGGGGGGGATTCAAGAGACCCAGTACTTC	CSARRLAGGIQETQYF
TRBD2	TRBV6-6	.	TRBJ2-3	TGTGCCAGCAGTTCTAAGCGGGGGTTTAGCACAGATACGCAGTATTTT	CASSSKRGFSTDTQYF
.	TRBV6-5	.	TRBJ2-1	TGTGCCAGCAGTTACCGAACAAAGGCCAATGAGCAGTTCTTC	CASSYRTKANEQFF
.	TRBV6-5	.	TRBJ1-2	TGTGCCAGCAGTACTGGGACATCTAACTATGGCTACACCTTC	CASSTGTSNYGYTF
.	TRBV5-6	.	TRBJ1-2	TGTGCCAGCAGCTTGGGGAGTATCCATGGCTACACCTTC	CASSLGSIHGYTF
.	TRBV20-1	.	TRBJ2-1	TGCAGTGCTAGTTATCACGGGAGCATCGGCTACAATGAGCAGTTCTTC	CSASYHGSIGYNEQFF
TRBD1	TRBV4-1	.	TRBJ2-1	TGCGCCAGCAGCCGACAGCTAATAACCGGGACAGGGGGAAGGAATGAGCAGTTCTTC	CASSRQLITGTGGRNEQFF
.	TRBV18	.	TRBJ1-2	TGTGCCAGCTCAACCGAACCTGGGTATGGCTACACCTTC	CASSTEPGYGYTF
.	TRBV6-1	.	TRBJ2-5	TGTGCCAGCAGTGGGACCGACCCGGAAGAGACCCAGTACTTC	CASSGTDPEETQYF
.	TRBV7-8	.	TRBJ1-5	TGTGCCAGCAGCTTAGTATCAACAGGGTTTAGCAATCAGCCCCAGCATTTT	CASSLVSTGFSNQPQHF
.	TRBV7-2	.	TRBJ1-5	TGTGCCAGCAGCTCACGAAGTGGGGCTCAGCCCCAGCATTTT	CASSSRSGAQPQHF
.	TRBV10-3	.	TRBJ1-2	TGTGCCATCGCCCGGGGTTTGCCGTATGGCTACACCTTC	CAIARGLPYGYTF
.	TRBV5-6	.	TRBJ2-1	TGTGCCAGCAGCTTCCGGGACAATGCTTACAATGAGCAGTTCTTC	CASSFRDNAYNEQFF
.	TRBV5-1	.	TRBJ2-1	TGCGCCAGCACCCCAACAGGGATCCCCTCCAATGAGCAGTTCTTC	CASTPTGIPSNEQFF
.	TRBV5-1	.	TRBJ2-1	TGCGCCAGCAGCTTGGCAATGGGACAAGCCTACAATGAGCAGTTCTTC	CASSLAMGQAYNEQFF
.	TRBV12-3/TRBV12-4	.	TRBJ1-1	TGTGCCAGCAGTCTGTCGGAGACAATTGAAGCTTTCTTT	CASSLSETIEAFF